This is a list of T cell receptor beta chains from one sample in a study of radiotherapy plus CTLA-4 blockade in lung cancer. Sequencing used immunoSEQ multiplex PCR; TCRdb keeps in-frame clones, though not all of them. The table records 71,000 or so clones, about 87% of them present only once. The material sequenced was peripheral blood, taken from a patient treated with radiotherapy plus ipilimumab. The receptors were gathered from a human donor with non-small cell lung cancer who had stable disease on radiotherapy plus ipilimumab. Each CDR3 is given with its conserved first and last residue. The D gene is left open where the match is weak. Rows give clone size only sometimes, using once, few, many, or a class for an expanded clone.

cdr3_nt: TGTGCCAGCAGCAACCTCGGTAGTAGAGCCAGGACTGAAGCTTTCTTT; cdr3_aa: CASSNLGSRARTEAFF; d_call: NA; j_call: TRBJ1-1; clone_size: NA; v_call: TRBV5-6
cdr3_nt: TGTGCCAGCAGTGATGGCCAGGGACGCTCTGGAAACACCATATATTTT; cdr3_aa: CASSDGQGRSGNTIYF; d_call: NA; j_call: TRBJ1-3; clone_size: NA; v_call: TRBV6-1
cdr3_nt: TGTGCCAGCAGCAGATGGGACAGGACAGGCGAGCAGTACTTC; cdr3_aa: CASSRWDRTGEQYF; d_call: TRBD1; j_call: TRBJ2-7; clone_size: NA; v_call: TRBV6-5
cdr3_nt: TGTGCCAGCAGCGGCAGGAGAGGTTTTAACACAGATACGCAGTATTTT; cdr3_aa: CASSGRRGFNTDTQYF; d_call: NA; j_call: TRBJ2-3; clone_size: NA; v_call: TRBV5-4
cdr3_nt: TGTGCCAGCAGCTTAAGGACAGGGGGCGCGTACGAGCAGTACTTC; cdr3_aa: CASSLRTGGAYEQYF; d_call: TRBD1; j_call: TRBJ2-7; clone_size: NA; v_call: TRBV7-9
cdr3_nt: TGTGCCTGGTTCCGGACAGGGTATGGGCGCCCTGAAGCTTTCTTT; cdr3_aa: CAWFRTGYGRPEAFF; d_call: TRBD1; j_call: TRBJ1-1; clone_size: NA; v_call: TRBV30
cdr3_nt: TGTGCCAGTAGCCAGGACAGAAACTATGGCTACACCTTC; cdr3_aa: CASSQDRNYGYTF; d_call: NA; j_call: TRBJ1-2; clone_size: NA; v_call: TRBV19
cdr3_nt: TGTGCCAGCAGTTTAGCAGGGATGAGCACTGAAGCTTTCTTT; cdr3_aa: CASSLAGMSTEAFF; d_call: NA; j_call: TRBJ1-1; clone_size: NA; v_call: TRBV28
cdr3_nt: TGCAGCGTTCTGCCGGGACAGGGTGAAGGGTGGCGGAACAATGAGCAGTTCTTC; cdr3_aa: CSVLPGQGEGWRNNEQFF; d_call: TRBD1; j_call: TRBJ2-1; clone_size: NA; v_call: TRBV29-1
cdr3_nt: TGTGCCAGCAGCTCACTATCTAGCGACGCGCAGTATTTT; cdr3_aa: CASSSLSSDAQYF; d_call: NA; j_call: TRBJ2-3; clone_size: NA; v_call: TRBV7-3
cdr3_nt: TGTGCCAGCAGCGCCCCTGGGGGGGGAAACACCATATATTTT; cdr3_aa: CASSAPGGGNTIYF; d_call: NA; j_call: TRBJ1-3; clone_size: NA; v_call: TRBV9
cdr3_nt: TGTGCCAGCAGCCAAGTGGGGATGGGCAAGAACACTGAAGCTTTCTTT; cdr3_aa: CASSQVGMGKNTEAFF; d_call: NA; j_call: TRBJ1-1; clone_size: NA; v_call: TRBV4-2
cdr3_nt: TGTGCCAGTATGGGCAGGGAGGGCCTGAACACTGAAGCTTTCTTT; cdr3_aa: CASMGREGLNTEAFF; d_call: NA; j_call: TRBJ1-1; clone_size: NA; v_call: TRBV19
cdr3_nt: TGTGCCAGCAGTCGCCAGGTTTATAATTCACCCCTCCACTTT; cdr3_aa: CASSRQVYNSPLHF; d_call: NA; j_call: TRBJ1-6; clone_size: NA; v_call: TRBV27
cdr3_nt: TGTGCCAGCAGCTTCACAGGGGGCATGGAAGCTTTCTTT; cdr3_aa: CASSFTGGMEAFF; d_call: TRBD1; j_call: TRBJ1-1; clone_size: few; v_call: TRBV9
cdr3_nt: TGTGCCAGCAGCCACCAAGGGACAGCCAGCACAGATACGCAGTATTTT; cdr3_aa: CASSHQGTASTDTQYF; d_call: TRBD1; j_call: TRBJ2-3; clone_size: few; v_call: TRBV14
cdr3_nt: TGCGCCAGCAGCCCGGGGAGTACAACTAATGAAAAACTGTTTTTT; cdr3_aa: CASSPGSTTNEKLFF; d_call: NA; j_call: TRBJ1-4; clone_size: NA; v_call: TRBV5-1
cdr3_nt: TGTGCCAGCAGCGTTACAGGAGGCGTGAAGACTAATGAAAAACTGTTTTTT; cdr3_aa: CASSVTGGVKTNEKLFF; d_call: NA; j_call: TRBJ1-4; clone_size: NA; v_call: TRBV11-2
cdr3_nt: TGTGCCAGCAGTCCAGCCGGGACAGGCCATTATCAGCCCCAGCATTTT; cdr3_aa: CASSPAGTGHYQPQHF; d_call: TRBD1; j_call: TRBJ1-5; clone_size: NA; v_call: TRBV28
cdr3_nt: TGCGCCAGCAGCTTGGGTGCGCGGGGGGGTCAATACAATGAGCAGTTCTTC; cdr3_aa: CASSLGARGGQYNEQFF; d_call: TRBD2; j_call: TRBJ2-1; clone_size: NA; v_call: TRBV5-1
cdr3_nt: TGTGCCAGCAGTTATGACCCGAACACCGGGGAGCTGTTTTTT; cdr3_aa: CASSYDPNTGELFF; d_call: NA; j_call: TRBJ2-2; clone_size: NA; v_call: TRBV28
cdr3_nt: TGTGCCATCAGTGAGTCCAAAAGCGGGAGCTCCTACAATGAGCAGTTCTTC; cdr3_aa: CAISESKSGSSYNEQFF; d_call: TRBD2; j_call: TRBJ2-1; clone_size: NA; v_call: TRBV10-3
cdr3_nt: TGTGCCACCAGCAGAGATCCTGGCACAGATACGCAGTATTTT; cdr3_aa: CATSRDPGTDTQYF; d_call: NA; j_call: TRBJ2-3; clone_size: NA; v_call: TRBV15
cdr3_nt: TGTGCCAGCAGTGAAGCGCATCCCGGACTAGCGGGGTTAGATACGCAGTATTTT; cdr3_aa: CASSEAHPGLAGLDTQYF; d_call: TRBD2; j_call: TRBJ2-3; clone_size: NA; v_call: TRBV6-1
cdr3_nt: TGTGCCAGCTCACCATCTGCCGGCCTAGCGAGAAATGAGCAGTTCTTC; cdr3_aa: CASSPSAGLARNEQFF; d_call: NA; j_call: TRBJ2-1; clone_size: NA; v_call: TRBV18
cdr3_nt: TGTGCCAGTAGTATAGTTATAACGGATCAGCCCCAGCATTTT; cdr3_aa: CASSIVITDQPQHF; d_call: NA; j_call: TRBJ1-5; clone_size: NA; v_call: TRBV19
cdr3_nt: TGTGCCAGCAGCCTTCACGGCGCAACTAATGAAAAACTGTTTTTT; cdr3_aa: CASSLHGATNEKLFF; d_call: NA; j_call: TRBJ1-4; clone_size: NA; v_call: TRBV9
cdr3_nt: TGTGCCTGGAGTGACCCCGGGCTTCTCCACTTT; cdr3_aa: CAWSDPGLLHF; d_call: NA; j_call: TRBJ1-6; clone_size: NA; v_call: TRBV30
cdr3_nt: TGTGCCAGCAGTTTGACAGGGGGCCGCGCTGAAGCTTTCTTT; cdr3_aa: CASSLTGGRAEAFF; d_call: TRBD1; j_call: TRBJ1-1; clone_size: once; v_call: TRBV28
cdr3_nt: TGCGCCAGCAGCAGCGGACAGGCAACTAATGAAAAACTGTTTTTT; cdr3_aa: CASSSGQATNEKLFF; d_call: TRBD1; j_call: TRBJ1-4; clone_size: NA; v_call: TRBV5-1
cdr3_nt: TGTGCCAGCAGCCCAGCGGGGGAATATTACGAGCAGTACTTC; cdr3_aa: CASSPAGEYYEQYF; d_call: TRBD2; j_call: TRBJ2-7; clone_size: NA; v_call: TRBV28
cdr3_nt: TGTGCCAGCTGTGGGGGAAGAAATGAAAAACTGTTTTTT; cdr3_aa: CASCGGRNEKLFF; d_call: NA; j_call: TRBJ1-4; clone_size: NA; v_call: TRBV2
cdr3_nt: TGTGCCAGCAGCCCGGGACAGGGGGGGAGGGATACGCAGTATTTT; cdr3_aa: CASSPGQGGRDTQYF; d_call: TRBD1; j_call: TRBJ2-3; clone_size: NA; v_call: TRBV27
cdr3_nt: TGTGCCATCAGCCAGGACGGTGGCTATGGCTACACCTTC; cdr3_aa: CAISQDGGYGYTF; d_call: NA; j_call: TRBJ1-2; clone_size: NA; v_call: TRBV10-3
cdr3_nt: TGTGCCAGCTCACCCCCCGGGACCAACACCGGGGAGCTGTTTTTT; cdr3_aa: CASSPPGTNTGELFF; d_call: NA; j_call: TRBJ2-2; clone_size: NA; v_call: TRBV18
cdr3_nt: TGTGCCAGCAGTTTCTGGGGGGAGGGAAACACCGGGGAGCTGTTTTTT; cdr3_aa: CASSFWGEGNTGELFF; d_call: TRBD2; j_call: TRBJ2-2; clone_size: NA; v_call: TRBV27
cdr3_nt: TGCAGCGTCCTTCCGGGACAGGGCGAAGCTTTCTTT; cdr3_aa: CSVLPGQGEAFF; d_call: TRBD1; j_call: TRBJ1-1; clone_size: NA; v_call: TRBV29-1
cdr3_nt: TGTGCCAGCAGACTCCTGGACTCGGACATGTATAAGCAGTACTTC; cdr3_aa: CASRLLDSDMYKQYF; d_call: NA; j_call: TRBJ2-7; clone_size: NA; v_call: TRBV7-8
cdr3_nt: TGTGCCAGCTCACAATACAGGTCCTACGAGCAGTACTTC; cdr3_aa: CASSQYRSYEQYF; d_call: NA; j_call: TRBJ2-7; clone_size: NA; v_call: TRBV18
cdr3_nt: TGTGCCAGCAGCGCCACCACAGGGTGGAATCAGCCCCAGCATTTT; cdr3_aa: CASSATTGWNQPQHF; d_call: NA; j_call: TRBJ1-5; clone_size: NA; v_call: TRBV9
cdr3_nt: TGTGCCAGCAGCCTGGGACAGGGCATCCTTCTAGCCAAAAACATTCAGTACTTC; cdr3_aa: CASSLGQGILLAKNIQYF; d_call: TRBD1; j_call: TRBJ2-4; clone_size: NA; v_call: TRBV7-3
cdr3_nt: TGTGCCAGCGAGACAGGGGAGAACACCGGGGAGCTGTTTTTT; cdr3_aa: CASETGENTGELFF; d_call: TRBD1; j_call: TRBJ2-2; clone_size: NA; v_call: TRBV9